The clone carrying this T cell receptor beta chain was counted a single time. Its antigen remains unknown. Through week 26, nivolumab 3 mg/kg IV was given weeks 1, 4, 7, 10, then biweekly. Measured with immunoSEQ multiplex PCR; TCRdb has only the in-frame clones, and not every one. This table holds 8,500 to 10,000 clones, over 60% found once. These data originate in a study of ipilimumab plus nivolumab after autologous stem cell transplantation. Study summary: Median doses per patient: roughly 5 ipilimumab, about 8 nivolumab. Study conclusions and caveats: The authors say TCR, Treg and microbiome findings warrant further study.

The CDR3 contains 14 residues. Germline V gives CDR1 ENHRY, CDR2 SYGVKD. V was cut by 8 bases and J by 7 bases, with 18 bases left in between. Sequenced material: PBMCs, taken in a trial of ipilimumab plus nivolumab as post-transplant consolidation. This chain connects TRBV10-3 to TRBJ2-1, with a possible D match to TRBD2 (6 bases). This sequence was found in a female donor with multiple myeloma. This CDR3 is CAIAPSLAWNEQFF. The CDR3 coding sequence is TGTGCCATCGCCCCCTCCCTAGCGTGGAATGAGCAGTTCTTC.